This T cell receptor (beta chain) was sequenced during a study of T-cell memory formation after mild COVID-19. Via MiXCR, TCRdb re-called the 5' RACE reads, giving one row per CDR3 protein. The sample comprises fewer than 250,000 distinct CDR3 sequences, about 17% of which are singletons, and about 2.4% rests with the top ten. Whole-study results and caveats: Some SARS-CoV-2-responding clones were already detected in memory before infection.

The CDR3 is made up of 13 amino acids. Germline V gene sequence: CDR1 KGHDR, CDR2 SFDVKD. V lost 5 bases, J lost 8 bases, and 6 bases stayed unmatched. Of note for this clonotype: Its cognate antigen is unknown.

The rearrangement uses TRBV24-1 and TRBJ1-2; 8 nucleotides align to TRBD1. This clonotype was sampled from an adult woman who had mild COVID-19 (a few samples of this study predate the infection). Cell type and time point are not known. Sequencing was performed on PBMCs or a T cell subset sorted from them (not recorded which). The DNA of the CDR3 is TGTGCCACCAGTGGACAGGGGCTGAGCGGCTACACCTTC. Its translation is CATSGQGLSGYTF.